This TCR beta chain is drawn from a study of T cells in Graves' hyperthyroidism and ophthalmopathy. The investigators amplified TCR beta CDR3 regions from RNA transcripts. The primer set for the first-round RT-PCR of the TCR CDR3 was HTBI. Using its own MiXCR run on the multiplex PCR reads, TCRdb lists one record per CDR3 protein. The table shows some 690,000 distinct CDR3 sequences, with approximately 15% occurring only once. This clonotype was detected many times. Germline V CDR1 and CDR2: MNHEY, SMNVEV (reference sequence). V gave up 6 bases and J gave up 2 bases, with 17 bases separating them. CDR3 size: 15 residues.

Source material: blood. The receptor's source is a man aged 50-59 years with Graves' hyperthyroidism. The J gene is TRBJ2-7, the V gene TRBV27; a weak D match, TRBD2 (5 bases). The CDR3 DNA follows: TGTGCCAGCAGATCGGACTCGAAGGCACCCTACGAGCAGTACTTC. This codes for CASRSDSKAPYEQYF.